This TCR beta chain was observed in a study of blood T cell repertoires in COVID-19. Clones were sequenced by immunoSEQ multiplex PCR, and TCRdb holds only the in-frame ones, with some missing. There are just over 650,000 clones in the sample; approximately 90% occur only once, and roughly 0.25% lies in the top ten. The germline gives CDR1 MNHNY, CDR2 SVGAGI (reference sequence). The CDR3 length is 20 residues. The V gene lost 6 bases and the J gene lost 1 base, with 29 bases spanning the gap. The rearrangement uses TRBV6-6 and TRBJ2-3; a possible D gene is TRBD1 (6 bases). This clonotype was sampled from a young woman with acute or convalescent COVID-19. The sequencing sample was made of peripheral blood. In nucleotides, the CDR3 is TGTGCCAGCAGCCCACCCCTGGACAGTTTCTCAGGCCAAGGCACAGATACGCAGTATTTT. Its protein is CASSPPLDSFSGQGTDTQYF.